This T cell receptor beta chain was retrieved from a study of T-cell memory formation after mild COVID-19. Trimming took 0 bases from V and 2 from J, leaving 24 bases between them. The germline CDR1 and CDR2 sequences are DFQATT and SNEGSKA (reference sequence). The CDR3 runs to 19 residues. From the 5' RACE reads, TCRdb called clonotypes with MiXCR, one entry per CDR3 protein. Of 500,000 to 600,000 distinct CDR3 sequences listed, roughly 18% are singletons. The genes are TRBV20-1 and TRBJ2-3; tentatively, D is TRBD1 (6 bases). Sequenced input: PBMCs or a T cell subset sorted from them (not recorded which). The sequence derives from an adult woman who had mild COVID-19 (a few samples of this study predate the infection). Cell type and time point are not known. The DNA of the CDR3 is TGCAGTGCTAGAGATCCCGGTGACTGGGGGAACAGGGACACAGATACGCAGTATTTT. This translates into CSARDPGDWGNRDTDTQYF.